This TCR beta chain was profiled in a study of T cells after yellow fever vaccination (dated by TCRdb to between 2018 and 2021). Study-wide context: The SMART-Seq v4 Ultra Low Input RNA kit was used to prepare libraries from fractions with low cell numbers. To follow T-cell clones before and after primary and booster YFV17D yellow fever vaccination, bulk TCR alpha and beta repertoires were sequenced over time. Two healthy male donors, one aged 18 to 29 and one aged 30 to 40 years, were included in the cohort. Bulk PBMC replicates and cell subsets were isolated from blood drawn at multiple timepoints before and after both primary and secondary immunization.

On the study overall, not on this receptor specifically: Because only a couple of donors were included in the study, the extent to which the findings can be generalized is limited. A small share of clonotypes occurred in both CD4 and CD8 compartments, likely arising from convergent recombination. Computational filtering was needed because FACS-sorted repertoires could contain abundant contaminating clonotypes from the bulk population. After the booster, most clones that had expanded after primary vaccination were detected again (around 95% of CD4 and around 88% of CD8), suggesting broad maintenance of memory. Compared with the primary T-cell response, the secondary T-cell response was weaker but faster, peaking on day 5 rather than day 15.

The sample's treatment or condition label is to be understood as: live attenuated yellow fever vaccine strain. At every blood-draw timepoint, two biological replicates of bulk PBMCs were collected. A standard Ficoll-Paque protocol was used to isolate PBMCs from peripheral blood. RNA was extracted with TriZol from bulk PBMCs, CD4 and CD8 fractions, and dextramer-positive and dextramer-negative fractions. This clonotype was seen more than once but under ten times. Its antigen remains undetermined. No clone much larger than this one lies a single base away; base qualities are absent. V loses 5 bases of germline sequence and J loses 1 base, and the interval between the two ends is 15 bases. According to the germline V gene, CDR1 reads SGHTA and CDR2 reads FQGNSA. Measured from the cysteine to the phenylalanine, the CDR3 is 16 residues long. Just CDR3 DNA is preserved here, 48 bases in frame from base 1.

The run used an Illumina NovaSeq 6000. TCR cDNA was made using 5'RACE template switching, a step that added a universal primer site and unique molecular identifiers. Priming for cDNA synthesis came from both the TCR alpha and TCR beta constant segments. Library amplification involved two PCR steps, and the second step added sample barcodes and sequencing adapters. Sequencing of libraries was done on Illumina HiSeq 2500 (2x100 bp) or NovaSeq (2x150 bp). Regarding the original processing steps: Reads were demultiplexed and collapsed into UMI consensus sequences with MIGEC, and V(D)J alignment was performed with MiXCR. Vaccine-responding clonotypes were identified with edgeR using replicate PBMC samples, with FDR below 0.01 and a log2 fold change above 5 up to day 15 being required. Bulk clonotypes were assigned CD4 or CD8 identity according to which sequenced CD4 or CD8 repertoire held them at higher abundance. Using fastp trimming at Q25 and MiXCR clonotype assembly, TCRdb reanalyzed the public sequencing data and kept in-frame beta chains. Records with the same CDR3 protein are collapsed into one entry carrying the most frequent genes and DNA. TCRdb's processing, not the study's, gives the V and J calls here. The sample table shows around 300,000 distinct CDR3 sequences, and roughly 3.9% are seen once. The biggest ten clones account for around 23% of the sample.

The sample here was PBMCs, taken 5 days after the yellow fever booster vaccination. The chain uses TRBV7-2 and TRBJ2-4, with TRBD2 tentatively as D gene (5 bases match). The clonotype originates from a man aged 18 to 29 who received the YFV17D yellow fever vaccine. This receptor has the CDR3 CASSGETALAKNIQYF. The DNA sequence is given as TGTGCCAGCAGCGGGGAGACGGCTCTTGCCAAAAACATTCAGTACTTC.